This T cell receptor beta chain was documented in a study of CD4 T cells in relation to SARS-CoV-2 and coronaviruses. Across the whole study: PBMCs were cultured with antigen for around nine days before TCR beta sequencing. The negative reference was HIV-1 Nef peptide pool or peptide-free culture.

CD4+ T cells from unexposed donors were obtained before the COVID-19 pandemic (2011-2018). After nine to ten days of culture, CD4+ T cells were isolated. Unexposed-donor CD4+ T cells were probed with SARS-CoV-2 S/N and four cold-coronavirus spikes, cells permitting. Comment on this clone: Its antigen is still unknown.

Clones were read by immunoSEQ multiplex PCR, and TCRdb kept only the in-frame ones, dropping some. Found here are just over 25,000 clones, around 73% of them singletons; the top ten hold roughly 18%. The CDR3 sequence is 17 residues long. CDR1 and CDR2 (germline): GTSNPN, SVGIG (reference sequence). Trimming took 3 bases from V and 0 from J, leaving 15 bases between them. Sequencing input: CD4+ T cells from PBMCs, cultured in vitro. This clonotype was sampled from a human donor in good health. The V gene is TRBV30, the J gene TRBJ2-6; D perhaps matches TRBD2 (7 bases). This chain's CDR3 is CAWRTRGASSGANVLTF. The CDR3 DNA is TGTGCCTGGAGGACCCGGGGGGCCAGCTCTGGGGCCAACGTCCTGACTTTC.